Shown below are 19 T cell receptor beta chains from a single sample sequenced in a study of shared clonotypes between healthy human individuals. Generated by immunoSEQ multiplex PCR, the TCRdb table keeps only in-frame clones and is missing some. Of fewer than 500,000 clones listed, over 60% were seen once; the top ten hold about an eighth. Material: PBMCs. The origin of the receptors is a woman aged 40 to 49 in good health. Some clones in this sample may be carry-over from other donors' samples.

The chain recombines TRBV5-4 with TRBJ1-6; TRBD1 is a possible D gene (5 bases). This CDR3 spans 15 amino acids. The ends were cut back, 0 bases at V and 9 bases at J, with 13 bases in the middle. Germline V gene sequence: CDR1 SGHNT, CDR2 YYREEE (reference sequence). CDR3 sequence reads: CASSLAQGGGSPLHF. The DNA of the CDR3 is TGTGCCAGCAGCTTGGCCCAGGGAGGAGGTTCACCCCTCCACTTT.

This clone occurred a few times. The genes are TRBV6-4 and TRBJ2-1; 7 bases line up with TRBD2. The CDR3 runs to 15 residues. CDR1 is MRHNA, CDR2 SNTAGT, per germline. After removal of 0 bases from V and 10 bases from J, the junction contained 9 bases not matched to a gene. The CDR3 region has the DNA TGTGCCAGCAGTGACTCGTGGGGCGGGGGTGAAGAGCAGTTCTTC. This gives the protein CASSDSWGGGEEQFF.

This clone has just a few counts. This chain joins TRBV5-1 and TRBJ1-3, with no clear D. V lost 4 bases and J lost 0, with 11 bases in between. This CDR3 has 15 amino acids. Germline values: CDR1 SGHRS, CDR2 YFSETQ. The CDR3 is CASSLTRSSGNTIYF. The CDR3 DNA sequence: TGCGCCAGCAGCCTCACACGCAGCTCTGGAAACACCATATATTTT.

The chain has TRBV25-1 and TRBJ2-7, with 10 bases matching TRBD1. In germline, CDR1 is MGHDK, CDR2 SYGVNS. The CDR3 totals 15 residues. V shed 3 bases and J 3 bases; nucleotides not matched to a gene: 5. CDR3 amino acids: CASSDSGTGDYEQYF. Here the CDR3 DNA reads TGTGCCAGCAGTGATTCCGGGACAGGGGACTACGAGCAGTACTTC.

V is TRBV4-1 and J is TRBJ2-2, with TRBD2 matching over 12 bases. This CDR3 is built from 21 residues. Per the germline V gene, CDR1 is MGHRA and CDR2 is YSYEKL. Trimming took 1 base from V and 5 from J; bases not matched to a gene: 17. The CDR3 loop is CASSQVRGTSGRSLRTGELFF. CDR3 nucleotides: TGCGCCAGCAGCCAAGTTCGGGGGACTAGCGGGCGATCCCTTAGGACCGGGGAGCTGTTTTTT.

The rearrangement links TRBV10-3 to TRBJ2-2, with a weak D call TRBD2 (6 bases). Germline values: CDR1 ENHRY, CDR2 SYGVKD. The V and J ends lost 3 bases and 6 bases respectively, with 11 bases between them. The CDR3 runs to 14 residues. CDR3 sequence reads: CAISDSLAPGELFF. In DNA, the CDR3 is TGTGCCATCAGTGATTCACTAGCTCCCGGGGAGCTGTTTTTT.

The rearrangement joins TRBV10-3 to TRBJ2-7, with D unresolved. From germline, CDR1 is ENHRY and CDR2 SYGVKD. V was shortened by 0 bases and J by 2 bases, with 8 bases between the two germline ends. This CDR3 spans 14 amino acids. The CDR3 is CAISESIATYEQYF. The CDR3 bases are TGTGCCATCAGTGAGTCGATAGCCACCTACGAGCAGTACTTC.

The V gene is TRBV7-3, the J gene TRBJ1-3; D is uncertain. Germline V gene lookup returns CDR1 SGHTA and CDR2 FQGTGA. The ends were cut back, 1 base at V and 4 bases at J, with 5 bases in the middle. The CDR3 contains 13 residues. In nucleotides, the CDR3 is TGTGCCAGCAGCTTAATGGGGGGAAACACCATATATTTT. Its protein product is CASSLMGGNTIYF.

In regard to this clone: Other nucleotide sequences from this sample produce the same CDR3. The chain uses TRBV9 and TRBJ2-5; D may be TRBD2 (6 bases). The CDR3 covers 14 residues. CDR1 is SGDLS and CDR2 is YYNGEE in the germline V gene. Trimming left V 0 bases short and J 2 bases short, with 8 bases between. CDR3 sequence (DNA): TGTGCCAGCAGCGTAGGGGCGGGACAAGAGACCCAGTACTTC. Encoded protein: CASSVGAGQETQYF. The full variable domain, completed using reference TRBV9 and TRBJ2-5, is DSGVTQTPKHLITATGQRVTLRCSPRSGDLSVYWYQQSLDQGLQFLIQYYNGEERAKGNILERFSAQQFPDLHSELNLSSLELGDSALYFCASSVGAGQETQYFGPGTRLLVL.

This clone was counted ten times or more. The chain couples TRBV7-3 to TRBJ2-3, with 10 nucleotides matching TRBD2. This CDR3 region has 17 residues. J was trimmed by 4 bases and V by 6 bases; bases with no gene match: 13. Germline lookup yields CDR1 SGHTA and CDR2 FQGTGA. The CDR3 DNA is TGTGCCAGCAGTTTCTTGGCAGCGGGAGGGAGGGCAGATACGCAGTATTTT. Its translation is CASSFLAAGGRADTQYF.

J is TRBJ2-2 and V is TRBV6-6; D call uncertain. Trimming took off 6 bases at V and 6 bases at J, with 14 bases between the two ends. The CDR3 contains 14 residues. Germline V gives CDR1 MNHNY, CDR2 SVGAGI (reference sequence). This CDR3 is CASSPPLGSGELFF. Here the CDR3 DNA reads TGTGCCAGCAGCCCCCCACTTGGTTCCGGGGAGCTGTTTTTT.

The V call is TRBV2, the J call TRBJ2-7; the D gene is possibly TRBD1 (5 bases). CDR1 SNHLY and CDR2 FYNNEI come from the germline V gene. This CDR3 region has 16 residues. With 4 bases removed from V and 4 bases from J, the gap between germline ends came to 20 bases. The CDR3 DNA reads TGTGCCAGCAGTGCAGGGCTACTAATCCTATGGTACGAGCAGTACTTC. It encodes CASSAGLLILWYEQYF.

The chain couples TRBV28 to TRBJ1-5; D not resolved. The CDR3 contains 13 residues. Trimming left V 3 bases short and J 6 bases short, with 9 bases between. Germline CDR1 reads MDHEN; CDR2 reads SYDVKM. The CDR3 region is CASSLSRVQPQHF. In DNA form, the CDR3 reads TGTGCCAGCAGTTTGAGTCGGGTTCAGCCCCAGCATTTT.

CDR3 sequence (DNA): TGCGCCAGCAGCTTGGTCAGTGGACAGGGGGCAGATGAGCAGTTCTTC. This sequence encodes CASSLVSGQGADEQFF. This chain uses TRBV5-1 with TRBJ2-1, with 11 bases matching TRBD1. The CDR3 runs to 16 residues. V shed 0 bases, J shed 8 bases, and the junction held 7 bases outside the gene matches. Germline V gene lookup returns CDR1 SGHRS and CDR2 YFSETQ.

The chain uses TRBV30 and TRBJ1-1; D is uncertain. This CDR3 is 11 amino acids long. V was cut by 3 bases and J by 11 bases, with 13 bases left in between. The germline CDR1 and CDR2 sequences are GTSNPN and SVGIG (reference sequence). The CDR3 loop reads CAWSILYMAFF. CDR3 DNA sequence: TGTGCCTGGAGCATTCTGTATATGGCTTTCTTT.

The CDR3 coding sequence is TGTGCCAGCAGCTCGACCCAGTACAATGAGCAGTTCTTC. This codes for CASSSTQYNEQFF. The rearrangement uses TRBV7-2 and TRBJ2-1, with D uncertain. Germline CDR1 and CDR2: SGHTA and FQGNSA. CDR3 length: 13 amino acids. The V gene lost 4 bases and the J gene lost 4 bases, with 8 bases spanning the gap.

This sequence joins TRBV11-2 and TRBJ1-1; TRBD1 might be the D (5 bases). Germline V gene data show CDR1 as SGHAT and CDR2 as FQNNGV. Deletions cut 0 bases from V and 4 bases from J, with 18 bases between. This CDR3 contains 17 residues. CDR3 residues: CASSLDLGLGVSTEAFF. The CDR3 DNA sequence: TGTGCCAGCAGCTTAGATCTCGGGTTAGGGGTTAGCACTGAAGCTTTCTTT. Together with reference TRBV11-2 and TRBJ1-1, the CDR3 gives the full variable domain: EAGVAQSPRYKIIEKRQSVAFWCNPISGHATLYWYQQILGQGPKLLIQFQNNGVVDDSQLPKDRFSAERLKGVDSTLKIQPAKLEDSAVYLCASSLDLGLGVSTEAFFGQGTRLTVV.

Ten or more counts support this clone. J is TRBJ1-5 and V is TRBV28, with 8 positions matching TRBD1. V lost 4 bases to trimming and J lost 7 bases; unmatched junction nucleotides: 6. Germline V gives CDR1 MDHEN, CDR2 SYDVKM. The CDR3 is 14 residues long. CDR3 in DNA: TGTGCCAGCAGTTCGTCAGGACAGGGACAGCCCCAGCATTTT. Its protein is CASSSSGQGQPQHF.

Many counts were recorded for this clone. The chain carries TRBV28 and TRBJ1-3; D might be TRBD1 (5 bases). Trimming shortened V by 5 bases and J by 2 bases, and 10 bases separated the two germline ends. Germline values: CDR1 MDHEN, CDR2 SYDVKM. CDR3 length: 14 residues. CDR3 amino acids: CASSGHFPGNTIYF. The CDR3 DNA reads as TGTGCCAGCAGTGGACACTTTCCTGGAAACACCATATATTTT.